Detailed here is one TCR beta chain. The sample comes from a study of blood T cell repertoires in COVID-19. Study overall: Both acute and convalescent COVID-19 samples were obtained from the United States, Italy and Spain.

The CDR3 length is 14 residues. Germline lookup yields CDR1 SGHAT and CDR2 FQNNGV. Trimming pared 1 base from V and 5 bases from J, leaving 11 bases between. Per the authors' pipeline: Amplified reference gene primers provided the basis for estimating nucleated cell counts. Libraries were prepared by immunoSEQ multiplex PCR; TCRdb keeps only in-frame clonotypes and omits some of them. V and J calls plus clone size are reproduced from that table; the DNA served to infer D and trimming. The table shows 110,000 or so clones, with around 86% occurring only once. This chain joins TRBV11-2 and TRBJ2-5; maybe TRBD1 (5 bases). The receptor was isolated from a woman aged 70-85 years with acute or convalescent COVID-19. Sequencing was done on a sample of peripheral blood. The CDR3 region is CASSLATTVETQYF. The CDR3 DNA reads TGTGCCAGCAGCTTAGCTACGACAGTGGAGACCCAGTACTTC. The complete variable domain, with remaining parts taken from reference TRBV11-2 and TRBJ2-5, reads EAGVAQSPRYKIIEKRQSVAFWCNPISGHATLYWYQQILGQGPKLLIQFQNNGVVDDSQLPKDRFSAERLKGVDSTLKIQPAKLEDSAVYLCASSLATTVETQYFGPGTRLLVL.